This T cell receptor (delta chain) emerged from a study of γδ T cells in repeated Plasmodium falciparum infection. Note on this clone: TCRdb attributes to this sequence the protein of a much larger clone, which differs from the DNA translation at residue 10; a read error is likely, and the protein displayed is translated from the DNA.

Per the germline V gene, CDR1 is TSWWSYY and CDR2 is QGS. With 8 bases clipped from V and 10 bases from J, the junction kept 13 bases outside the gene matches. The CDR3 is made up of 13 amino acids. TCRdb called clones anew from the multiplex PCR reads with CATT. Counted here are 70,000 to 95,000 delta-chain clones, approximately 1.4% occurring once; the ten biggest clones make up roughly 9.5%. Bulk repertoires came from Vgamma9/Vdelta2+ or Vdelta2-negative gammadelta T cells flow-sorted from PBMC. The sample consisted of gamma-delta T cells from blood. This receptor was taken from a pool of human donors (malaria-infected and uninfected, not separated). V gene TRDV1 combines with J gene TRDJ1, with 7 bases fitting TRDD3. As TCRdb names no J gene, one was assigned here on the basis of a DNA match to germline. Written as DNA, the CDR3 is TGTGCTCTTTTATTCCCTGGGGGCTCAAGACTCATCTTT. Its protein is CALLFPGGSRLIF.